Below are 16 T cell receptor beta chains sequenced from a single sample in a study of T cell responses to AZD1222 COVID-19 vaccine. Using immunoSEQ multiplex PCR, the repertoire was profiled, and TCRdb retains in-frame clones only, with some absent. Altogether around 110,000 clones are present, around nine tenths being singletons, with the ten largest covering roughly 6%. Sample: peripheral blood, taken 28 days after the second AZD1222 dose. All receptors come from an adult who received the AZD1222 COVID-19 vaccine.

The chain joins TRBV12-3 or TRBV12-4 to TRBJ2-7; TRBD1 is a possible D gene (6 bases). The CDR3 has 13 residues. Trimming shortened V by 1 base and J by 7 bases, and 11 bases separated the two germline ends. As DNA, the CDR3 is TGTGCCAGCAGTTTAGACAGGGCGGGTGAGCAGTACTTC. Protein sequence: CASSLDRAGEQYF.

The chain uses TRBV6-6 and TRBJ1-2; D remains ambiguous. V was shortened by 0 bases and J by 4 bases, with 9 bases between the two germline ends. Germline CDR1 reads MNHNY; CDR2 reads SVGAGI (reference sequence). The length of the CDR3 is 14 residues. The CDR3: CASSYSIETYGYTF. As DNA, the CDR3 is TGTGCCAGCAGTTACTCGATCGAAACCTATGGCTACACCTTC.

The chain is built from TRBV12-5 and TRBJ2-1; D is possibly TRBD2 (6 bases). V was trimmed by 1 base and J by 9 bases, leaving 13 bases between them. CDR3 size: 14 residues. Germline values: CDR1 LGHNT, CDR2 FRNRAP. CDR3 sequence (DNA): TGTGCTAGTGGTTTGGAAAGGAGGGCCTCTGAGCAGTTCTTC. Translating gives CASGLERRASEQFF.

The chain employs TRBV6-4 and TRBJ1-6; 8 bases agree with TRBD1. The CDR3 loop spans 13 amino acids. CDR1 and CDR2 (germline): MRHNA, SNTAGT. V shed 3 bases, J shed 9 bases, and the junction held 1 base outside the gene matches. The CDR3 nucleotides read TGTGCCAGCAGTGATGACAGGGGTTCACCCCTCCACTTT. This translates into CASSDDRGSPLHF.

The V and J genes are TRBV6-5 and TRBJ2-7, with TRBD1 as a possible D gene (5 bases). The CDR3 covers 15 residues. Trimming took 0 bases from V and 5 from J, leaving 14 bases between them. Germline V lookup: CDR1 MNHEY, CDR2 SVGAGI. The CDR3 region is CASSYSRGSVNEQYF. CDR3 DNA: TGTGCCAGCAGTTACTCAAGGGGAAGCGTGAACGAGCAGTACTTC.

V is TRBV19 and J is TRBJ1-4; D remains unclear. This CDR3 is 13 amino acids long. Germline CDR1 and CDR2: LNHDA and SQIVND (reference sequence). Deletions cut 5 bases from V and 5 bases from J, with 9 bases between. CDR3 amino acids: CASSRRNNEKLFF. The CDR3 region has the DNA TGTGCCAGTAGTCGGAGAAACAATGAAAAACTGTTTTTT.

The chain joins TRBV3-1 (or the pseudogene TRBV3-2) to TRBJ1-6; TRBD1 aligns across 8 bases. V lost 4 bases and J lost 7; bases outside the gene matches: 6. This CDR3 is 15 amino acids long. The germline gives CDR1 LGHDT, CDR2 YNNKEL (reference sequence). The CDR3 nucleotides are TGTGCCAGCAGCCCCCGACAGGGGTCGAATTCACCCCTCCACTTT. Amino acids: CASSPRQGSNSPLHF.

The chain has TRBV7-9 and TRBJ1-1; the match to TRBD1 covers 9 bases. The germline gives CDR1 SEHNR, CDR2 FQNEAQ (reference sequence). With V trimmed by 5 bases and J by 6 bases, 7 bases remained unmatched. The CDR3 consists of 14 residues. The CDR3 nucleotides read TGTGCCAGCAGCCCGGGACAGGGAGCGGCTGAAGCTTTCTTT. Translation: CASSPGQGAAEAFF.

This clone has just a few counts. The genes are TRBV6-4 and TRBJ2-1; the D gene is possibly TRBD1 (5 bases). The V gene's germline CDR1 is MRHNA and CDR2 SNTAGT. The CDR3 contains 14 residues. V was pared by 3 bases and J by 7 bases, with 13 bases between. DNA of the CDR3: TGTGCCAGCAGTGAGGGGCGAGAAGGGAATGAGCAGTTCTTC. Residues: CASSEGREGNEQFF.

The V call is TRBV6-1, the J call TRBJ2-1, with 7 bases fitting TRBD2. V was clipped by 3 bases and J by 3 bases; unmatched bases: 8. From germline, CDR1 is MNHNS and CDR2 SASEGT. The CDR3 spans 16 residues. CDR3 sequence (DNA): TGTGCCAGCAGTGACCGTAGCGGGCCGCACTACAATGAGCAGTTCTTC. Translating it yields CASSDRSGPHYNEQFF.

The rearrangement uses TRBV11-2 and TRBJ1-5, with D possibly TRBD1 on 6 matching bases. V was cut by 5 bases and J by 3 bases, with 11 bases left in between. This CDR3 contains 14 residues. Germline V lookup: CDR1 SGHAT, CDR2 FQNNGV. CDR3 sequence (DNA): TGTGCCAGCAGCGAGGACAGCCACAATCAGCCCCAGCATTTT. Translation gives CASSEDSHNQPQHF.

This clone appeared a few times. This chain joins TRBV10-1 and TRBJ1-2; D is unresolved. Per germline, CDR1 WNHNN and CDR2 SYGVQD (reference sequence). V shed 2 bases and J shed 3 bases, with 16 bases lying between them. The CDR3 covers 16 residues. CDR3 residues: CASSETLGLSDYGYTF. Written as DNA, the CDR3 is TGCGCCAGCAGTGAGACCCTAGGGCTCTCTGACTATGGCTACACCTTC.

CDR3 DNA sequence: TGTGCCAGCAGTACTGGGACAGGGGGAATTGAAAAACTGTTTTTT. It yields the protein CASSTGTGGIEKLFF. This chain uses TRBV28 with TRBJ1-4, with TRBD1 matching over 11 bases. The trim removed 5 bases at V and 7 bases at J, leaving 6 bases unmatched. The CDR3 is 15 amino acids. Germline V gene sequence: CDR1 MDHEN, CDR2 SYDVKM.

The gene calls are TRBV24-1 and TRBJ2-7; D call uncertain. The CDR3 loop spans 14 amino acids. The V end lost 2 bases, the J end lost 0 bases, and 7 bases lay between the germline ends. Germline loops: CDR1 KGHDR, CDR2 SFDVKD. CDR3: CATSDSGFSYEQYF. The CDR3 region has the DNA TGTGCCACCAGTGATTCCGGGTTCTCCTACGAGCAGTACTTC.

The chain uses TRBV2 and TRBJ1-5; a possible D gene is TRBD1 (6 bases). CDR3 size: 14 residues. Germline V CDR1 and CDR2: SNHLY, FYNNEI. V gave up 5 bases and J gave up 7 bases, with 15 bases separating them. Here the CDR3 DNA reads TGTGCCAGCAGTTCGGTGCTCAGGGGACAGCCCCAGCATTTT. Residues: CASSSVLRGQPQHF.

The J gene is TRBJ1-5, the V gene TRBV11-2, with D perhaps matching TRBD1 (5 bases). The CDR3 contains 14 residues. Trimming pared 0 bases from V and 6 bases from J, leaving 9 bases between. Germline loops: CDR1 SGHAT, CDR2 FQNNGV. The CDR3 here is CASSLDRAGQPQHF. In DNA, the CDR3 is TGTGCCAGCAGCTTAGACAGGGCGGGTCAGCCCCAGCATTTT.